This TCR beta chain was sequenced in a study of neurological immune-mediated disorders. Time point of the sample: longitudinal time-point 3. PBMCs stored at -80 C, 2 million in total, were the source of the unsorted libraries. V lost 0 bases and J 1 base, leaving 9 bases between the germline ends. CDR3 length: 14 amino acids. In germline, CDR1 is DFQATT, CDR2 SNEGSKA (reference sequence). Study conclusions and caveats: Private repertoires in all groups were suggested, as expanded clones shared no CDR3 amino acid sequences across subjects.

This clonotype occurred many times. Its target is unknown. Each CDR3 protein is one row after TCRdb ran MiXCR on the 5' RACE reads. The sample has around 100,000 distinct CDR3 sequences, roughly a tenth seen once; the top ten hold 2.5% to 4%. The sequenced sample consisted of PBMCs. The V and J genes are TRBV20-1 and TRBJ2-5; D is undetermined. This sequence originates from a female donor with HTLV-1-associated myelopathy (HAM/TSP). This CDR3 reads CSARDRRPQETQYF. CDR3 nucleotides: TGCAGTGCTAGAGATCGGAGACCCCAAGAGACCCAGTACTTC.